In its sample, the clone carrying this T cell receptor (beta chain) was seen once. The antigen is unknown. The sample belongs to a study of graft-versus-host responses after intestinal transplantation. Whole-study context: Transplant recipients had multivisceral, liver-intestinal, or isolated intestinal grafts.

The CDR3 runs 16 residues. CDR1 and CDR2 from the germline V gene are SGHRS and YFSETQ. The J segment lost 9 bases and the V segment lost 4 bases, leaving 15 bases of the junction unmatched. Sequencing was performed with immunoSEQ multiplex PCR; in TCRdb, only in-frame clones are kept and a portion is missing. The table lists about 120,000 clones, about nine tenths of them singletons, with roughly 0.2% in the top ten. The chain links TRBV5-1 to TRBJ2-7, with TRBD2 matching over 11 bases. This receptor was taken from a human donor who received an intestinal transplant. Sequenced here: unstimulated CD4+ T cells sorted from spleen or lymph node cells, sampled before intestinal transplant. CDR3 DNA: TGCGCCAGCAGCCTGCACCCTATAGCGGGAGGGATTATGCAGTACTTC. This translates into CASSLHPIAGGIMQYF.